This TCR beta chain was found in a study of CD8 T cells in ankylosing spondylitis. Study-level points and caveats: From matched ankylosing spondylitis synovial fluid, disease-linked clones were reportedly recovered at significantly enriched levels.

The CDR3 runs 15 residues. V lost 4 bases to trimming and J lost 4 bases; unmatched junction nucleotides: 3. TCRdb fed the 5' RACE reads into MiXCR, producing one record per CDR3 protein. The data hold 25,000 to 40,000 distinct CDR3 sequences, with roughly 6.8% observed a single time. This clonotype was observed many times. Its cognate antigen is unknown. The source material was blood, either unsorted or a sorted T cell fraction (not recorded which). This TCR came from a male donor with ankylosing spondylitis or in good health (not recorded which). The chain has TRBV12-3 or TRBV12-4 and TRBJ1-6, with 8 bases aligning to TRBD1. CDR3: CASSSRTGYNSPLHF. In DNA form, the CDR3 reads TGTGCCAGCAGTTCTAGGACAGGGTATAATTCACCCCTCCACTTT.